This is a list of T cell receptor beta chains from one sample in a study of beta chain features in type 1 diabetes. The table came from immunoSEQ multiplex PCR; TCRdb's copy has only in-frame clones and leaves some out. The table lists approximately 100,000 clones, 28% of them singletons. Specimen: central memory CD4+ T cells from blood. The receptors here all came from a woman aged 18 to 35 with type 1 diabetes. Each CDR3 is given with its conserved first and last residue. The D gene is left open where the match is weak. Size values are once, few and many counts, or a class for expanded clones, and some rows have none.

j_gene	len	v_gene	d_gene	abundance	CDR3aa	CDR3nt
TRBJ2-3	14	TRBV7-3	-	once	CASSLLASRDTQYF	TGTGCCAGCAGCTTACTGGCTAGCAGGGATACGCAGTATTTT
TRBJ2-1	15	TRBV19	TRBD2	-	CASKGTSGSYNEQFF	TGTGCCAGTAAAGGGACTAGCGGGAGCTACAATGAGCAGTTCTTC
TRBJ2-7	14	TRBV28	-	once	CASRTGQGIYEQYF	TGTGCCAGCAGGACCGGGCAGGGGATCTACGAGCAGTACTTC
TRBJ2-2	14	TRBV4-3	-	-	CASSQLSNTGELFF	TGCGCCAGCAGCCAACTTAGTAACACCGGGGAGCTGTTTTTT
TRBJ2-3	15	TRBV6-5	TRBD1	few	CASSPQGTGTDTQYF	TGTGCCAGCAGTCCTCAGGGGACAGGCACAGATACGCAGTATTTT
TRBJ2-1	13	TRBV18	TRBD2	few	CASSPGLAIEQFF	TGTGCCAGCTCACCAGGACTAGCGATTGAGCAGTTCTTC
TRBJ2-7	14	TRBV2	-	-	CASSGGYLGYEQYF	TGTGCCAGCAGTGGCGGGTACCTAGGATACGAGCAGTACTTC
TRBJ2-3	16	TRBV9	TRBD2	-	CASSPGTSGETDTQYF	TGTGCCAGCAGCCCCGGGACTAGCGGCGAAACAGATACGCAGTATTTT
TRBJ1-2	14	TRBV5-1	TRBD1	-	CASSSGTASYGYTF	TGCGCCAGCAGCTCTGGGACAGCGTCCTATGGCTACACCTTC
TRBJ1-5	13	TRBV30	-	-	CAWSLGGDQPQHF	TGTGCCTGGAGCCTAGGGGGAGACCAGCCCCAGCATTTT
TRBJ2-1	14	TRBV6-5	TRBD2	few	CASTRAGGPTEQFF	TGTGCCAGCACTAGAGCGGGAGGGCCAACTGAGCAGTTCTTC
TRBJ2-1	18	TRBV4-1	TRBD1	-	CASSQDSMRQGYGNGQFF	TGCGCCAGCAGCCAAGACTCTATGAGACAGGGGTATGGGAATGGGCAGTTCTTC
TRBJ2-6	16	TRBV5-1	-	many	CASSLSPFSGANVLTF	TGCGCCAGCAGCTTGAGCCCCTTCTCTGGGGCCAACGTCCTGACTTTC
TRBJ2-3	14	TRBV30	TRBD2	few	CAWGSAGVGDTQYF	TGTGCCTGGGGCTCGGCGGGAGTGGGAGATACGCAGTATTTT
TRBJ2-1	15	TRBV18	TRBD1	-	CASSLGTDELGEQFF	TGTGCCAGCTCTCTTGGGACAGACGAACTGGGTGAGCAGTTCTTC
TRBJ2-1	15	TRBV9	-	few	CASSARRLPDNEQFF	TGTGCCAGCAGCGCCCGGAGACTGCCCGACAATGAGCAGTTCTTC
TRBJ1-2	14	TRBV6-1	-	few	CASNPGGTSERYTF	TGTGCCAGCAACCCCGGGGGGACCTCGGAAAGGTACACCTTC
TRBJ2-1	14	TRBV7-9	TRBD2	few	CASTLSGSKNEQFF	TGTGCCAGCACCTTAAGCGGGAGTAAGAATGAGCAGTTCTTC
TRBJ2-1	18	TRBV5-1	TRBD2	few	CASSLAGLLAGSYNEQFF	TGCGCCAGCAGCTTGGCCGGACTTCTAGCGGGCTCCTACAATGAGCAGTTCTTC
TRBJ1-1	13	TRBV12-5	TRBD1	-	CASGTQGHTEAFF	TGTGCTAGTGGTACACAGGGGCACACTGAAGCTTTCTTT
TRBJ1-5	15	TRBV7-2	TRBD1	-	CASSLARGLDQPQHF	TGTGCCAGCAGCTTAGCCAGGGGGCTTGATCAGCCCCAGCATTTT
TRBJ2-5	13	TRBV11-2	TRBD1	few	CASSRDRQETQYF	TGTGCCAGCAGCCGGGACAGGCAAGAGACCCAGTACTTC
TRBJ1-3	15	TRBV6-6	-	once	CASTNLGGTGNTIYF	TGTGCCAGCACGAACTTGGGAGGGACTGGAAACACCATATATTTT